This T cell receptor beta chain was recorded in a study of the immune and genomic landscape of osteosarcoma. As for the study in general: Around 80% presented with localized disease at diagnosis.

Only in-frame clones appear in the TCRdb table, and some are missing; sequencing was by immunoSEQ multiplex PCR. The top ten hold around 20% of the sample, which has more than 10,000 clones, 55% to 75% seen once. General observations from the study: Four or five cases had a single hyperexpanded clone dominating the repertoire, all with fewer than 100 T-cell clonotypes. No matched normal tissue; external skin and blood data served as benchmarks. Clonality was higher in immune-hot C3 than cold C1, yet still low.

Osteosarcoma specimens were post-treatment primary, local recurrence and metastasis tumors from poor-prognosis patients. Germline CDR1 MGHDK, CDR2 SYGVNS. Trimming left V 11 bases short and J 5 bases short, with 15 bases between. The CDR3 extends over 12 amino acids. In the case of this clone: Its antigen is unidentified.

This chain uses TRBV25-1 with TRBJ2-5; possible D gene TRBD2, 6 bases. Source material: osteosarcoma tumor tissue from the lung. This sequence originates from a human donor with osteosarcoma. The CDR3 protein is CAPWDSGETQYF. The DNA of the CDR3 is TGTGCCCCCTGGGACTCGGGGGAGACCCAGTACTTC.